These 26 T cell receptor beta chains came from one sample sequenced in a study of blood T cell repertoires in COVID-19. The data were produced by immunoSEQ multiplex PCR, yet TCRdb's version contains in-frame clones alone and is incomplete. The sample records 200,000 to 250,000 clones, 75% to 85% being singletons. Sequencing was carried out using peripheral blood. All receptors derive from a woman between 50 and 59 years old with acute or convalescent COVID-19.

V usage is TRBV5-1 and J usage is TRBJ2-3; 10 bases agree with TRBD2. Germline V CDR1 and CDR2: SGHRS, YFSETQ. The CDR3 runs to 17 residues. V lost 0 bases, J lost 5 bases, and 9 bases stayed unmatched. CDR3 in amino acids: CASSLGMTSGSVDTQYF. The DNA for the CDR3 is TGCGCCAGCAGCTTGGGTATGACTAGCGGGTCGGTAGATACGCAGTATTTT.

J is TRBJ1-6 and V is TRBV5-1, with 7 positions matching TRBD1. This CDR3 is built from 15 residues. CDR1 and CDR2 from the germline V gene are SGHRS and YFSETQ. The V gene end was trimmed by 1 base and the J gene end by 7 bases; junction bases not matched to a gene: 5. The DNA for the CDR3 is TGCGCCAGCAGCTTGATTCAGGGGGGAAATTCACCCCTCCACTTT. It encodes CASSLIQGGNSPLHF.

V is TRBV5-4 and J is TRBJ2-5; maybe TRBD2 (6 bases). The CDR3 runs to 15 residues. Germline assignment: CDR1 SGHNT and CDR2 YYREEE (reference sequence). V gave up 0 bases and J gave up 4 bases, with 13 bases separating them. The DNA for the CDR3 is TGTGCCAGCAGCTTGGTGGGAAGTAGCGGAGAGACCCAGTACTTC. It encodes CASSLVGSSGETQYF.

CDR3 loop: CASSGLAGVWTGELFF. In nucleotides, the CDR3 is TGTGCCAGCAGTGGACTAGCGGGAGTGTGGACCGGGGAGCTGTTTTTT. The chain has TRBV7-2 and TRBJ2-2; 13 bases align to TRBD2. The CDR3 length is 16 residues. Unmatched junction bases numbered 6, after V lost 6 bases and J lost 5 bases. From germline, CDR1 is SGHTA and CDR2 FQGNSA.

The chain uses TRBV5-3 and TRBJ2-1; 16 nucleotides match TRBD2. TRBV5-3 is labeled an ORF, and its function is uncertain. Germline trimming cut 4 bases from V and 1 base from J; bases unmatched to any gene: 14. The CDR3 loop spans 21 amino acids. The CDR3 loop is CARSREGLAGGPVASYNEQFF. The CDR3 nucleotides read TGTGCCAGAAGCCGAGAGGGACTAGCGGGAGGGCCGGTCGCGTCCTACAATGAGCAGTTCTTC.

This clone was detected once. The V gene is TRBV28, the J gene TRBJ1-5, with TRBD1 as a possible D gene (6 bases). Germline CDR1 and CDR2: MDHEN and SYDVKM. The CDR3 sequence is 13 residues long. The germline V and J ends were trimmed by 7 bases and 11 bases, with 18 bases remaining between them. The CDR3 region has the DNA TGTGCCAGCACCCCTCCGGGACACTGGGCCCAGCATTTT. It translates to CASTPPGHWAQHF. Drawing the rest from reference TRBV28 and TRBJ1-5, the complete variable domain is DVKVTQSSRYLVKRTGEKVFLECVQDMDHENMFWYRQDPGLGLRLIYFSYDVKMKEKGDIPEGYSVSREKKERFSLILESASTNQTSMYLCASTPPGHWAQHFGDGTRLSIL.

CDR3 loop: CASSYLDRVVGHDGTNYGYTF. CDR3 coding DNA: TGCGCCAGCAGCTACCTTGACAGGGTGGTCGGGCACGACGGCACTAACTATGGCTACACCTTC. V usage is TRBV4-3 and J usage is TRBJ1-2; 7 positions match TRBD1. Germline-derived CDR1 and CDR2 are LGHNA and YSLEER. The CDR3 is 21 amino acids. With V trimmed by 5 bases and J by 0 bases, 24 bases remained unmatched.

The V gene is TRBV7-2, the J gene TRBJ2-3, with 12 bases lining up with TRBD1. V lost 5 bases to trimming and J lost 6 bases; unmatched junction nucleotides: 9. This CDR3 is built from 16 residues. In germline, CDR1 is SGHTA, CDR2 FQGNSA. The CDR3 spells CASSPRGTGGADTQYF. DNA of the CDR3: TGTGCCAGCAGCCCAAGAGGGACAGGGGGCGCGGATACGCAGTATTTT.

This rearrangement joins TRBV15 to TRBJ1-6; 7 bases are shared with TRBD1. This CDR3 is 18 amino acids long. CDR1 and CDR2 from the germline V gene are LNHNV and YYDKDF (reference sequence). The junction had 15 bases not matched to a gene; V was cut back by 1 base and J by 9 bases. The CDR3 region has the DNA TGTGCCACCAGCAGAGGGGGCCTGGACAGGTCAAGCGGTTCACCCCTCCACTTT. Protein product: CATSRGGLDRSSGSPLHF.

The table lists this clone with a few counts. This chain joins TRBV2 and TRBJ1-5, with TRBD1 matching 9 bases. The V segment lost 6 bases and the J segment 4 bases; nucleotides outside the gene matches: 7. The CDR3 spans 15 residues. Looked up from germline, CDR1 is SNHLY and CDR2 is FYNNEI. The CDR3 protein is CASRHRTGENQPQHF. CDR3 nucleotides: TGTGCCAGCAGACATAGGACAGGGGAGAATCAGCCCCAGCATTTT.

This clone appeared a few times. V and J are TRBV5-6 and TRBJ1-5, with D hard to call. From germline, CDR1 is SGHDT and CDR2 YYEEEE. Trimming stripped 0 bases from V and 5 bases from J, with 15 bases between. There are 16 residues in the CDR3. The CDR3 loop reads CASSLGPGSSDQPQHF. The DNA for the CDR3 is TGTGCCAGCAGCTTGGGTCCGGGGTCGAGCGATCAGCCCCAGCATTTT.

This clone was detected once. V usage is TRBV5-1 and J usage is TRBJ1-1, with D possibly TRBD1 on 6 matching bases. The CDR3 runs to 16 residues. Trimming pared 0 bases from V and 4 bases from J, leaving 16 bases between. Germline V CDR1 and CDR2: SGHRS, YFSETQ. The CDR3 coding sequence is TGCGCCAGCAGCTTGGCCCCCCACAGGGTGGGCACTGAAGCTTTCTTT. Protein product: CASSLAPHRVGTEAFF.

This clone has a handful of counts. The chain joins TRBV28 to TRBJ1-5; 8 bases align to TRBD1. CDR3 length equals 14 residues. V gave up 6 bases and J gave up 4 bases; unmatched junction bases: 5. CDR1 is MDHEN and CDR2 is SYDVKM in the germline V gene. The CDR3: CASSGDRLNQPQHF. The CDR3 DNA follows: TGTGCCAGCAGCGGGGACAGGCTGAATCAGCCCCAGCATTTT.

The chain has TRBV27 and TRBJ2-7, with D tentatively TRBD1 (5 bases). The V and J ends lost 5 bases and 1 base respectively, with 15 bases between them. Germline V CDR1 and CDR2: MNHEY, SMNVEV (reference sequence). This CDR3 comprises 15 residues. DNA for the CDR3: TGTGCCAGCAGTCTAGATCAGACAGCTTCCTACGAGCAGTACTTC. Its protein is CASSLDQTASYEQYF.

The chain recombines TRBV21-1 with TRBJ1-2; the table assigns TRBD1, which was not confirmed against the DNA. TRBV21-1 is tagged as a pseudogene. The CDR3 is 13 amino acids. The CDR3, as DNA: TGTGCCAAGGGGGAAGACTTAAACTATGGCTACACCTTC. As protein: CAKGEDLNYGYTF.

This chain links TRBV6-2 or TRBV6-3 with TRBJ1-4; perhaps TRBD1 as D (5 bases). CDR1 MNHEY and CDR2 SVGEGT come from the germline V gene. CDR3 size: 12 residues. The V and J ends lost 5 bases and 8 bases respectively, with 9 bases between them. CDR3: CASSPTAEKLFF. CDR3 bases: TGTGCCAGCAGTCCGACAGCAGAAAAACTGTTTTTT.

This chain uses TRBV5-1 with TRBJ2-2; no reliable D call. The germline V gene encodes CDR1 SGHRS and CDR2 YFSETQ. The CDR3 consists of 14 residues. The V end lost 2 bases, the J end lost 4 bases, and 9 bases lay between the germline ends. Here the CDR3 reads CASSFNPSTGELFF. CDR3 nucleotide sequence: TGCGCCAGCAGCTTCAACCCTAGCACCGGGGAGCTGTTTTTT.

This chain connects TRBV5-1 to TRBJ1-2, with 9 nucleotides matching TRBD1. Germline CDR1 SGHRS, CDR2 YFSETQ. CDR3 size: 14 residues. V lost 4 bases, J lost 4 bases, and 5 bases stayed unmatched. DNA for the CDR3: TGCGCCAGCAGCAAGGACAGGGGCGCCTATGGCTACACCTTC. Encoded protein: CASSKDRGAYGYTF.

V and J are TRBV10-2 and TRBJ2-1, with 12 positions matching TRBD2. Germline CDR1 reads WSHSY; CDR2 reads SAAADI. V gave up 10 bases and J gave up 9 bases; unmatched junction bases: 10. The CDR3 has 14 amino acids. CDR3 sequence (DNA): TGCGCCACCTACCTAGCGGGAGGGCCGGGTGAGCAGTTCTTC. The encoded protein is CATYLAGGPGEQFF.

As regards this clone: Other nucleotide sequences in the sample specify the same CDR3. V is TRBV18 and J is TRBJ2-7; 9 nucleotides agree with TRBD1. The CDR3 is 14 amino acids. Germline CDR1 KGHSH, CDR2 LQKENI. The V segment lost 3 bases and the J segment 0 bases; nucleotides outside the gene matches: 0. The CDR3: CASSPGQGSYEQYF. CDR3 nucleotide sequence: TGTGCCAGCTCACCGGGACAGGGCTCCTACGAGCAGTACTTC.

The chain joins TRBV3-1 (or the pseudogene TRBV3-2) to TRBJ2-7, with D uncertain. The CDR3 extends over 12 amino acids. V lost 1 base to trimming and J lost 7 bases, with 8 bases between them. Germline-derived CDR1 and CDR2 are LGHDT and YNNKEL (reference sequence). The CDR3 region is CASSQVRREQYF. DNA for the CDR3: TGTGCCAGCAGCCAAGTCCGGCGGGAGCAGTACTTC.

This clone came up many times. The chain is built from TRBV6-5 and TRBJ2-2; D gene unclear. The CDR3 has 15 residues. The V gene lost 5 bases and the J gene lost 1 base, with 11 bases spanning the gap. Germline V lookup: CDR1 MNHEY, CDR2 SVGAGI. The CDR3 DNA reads TGTGCCAGCAGTAAGAGAAGTCAGAACACCGGGGAGCTGTTTTTT. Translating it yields CASSKRSQNTGELFF.

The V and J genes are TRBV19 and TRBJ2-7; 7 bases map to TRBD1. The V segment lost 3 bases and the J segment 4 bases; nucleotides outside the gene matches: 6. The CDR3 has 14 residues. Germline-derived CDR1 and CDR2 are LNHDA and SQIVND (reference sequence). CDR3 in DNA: TGTGCCAGTAGTATCCGACAGGGTTTTTACGAGCAGTACTTC. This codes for CASSIRQGFYEQYF. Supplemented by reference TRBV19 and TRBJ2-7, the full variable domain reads DGGITQSPKYLFRKEGQNVTLSCEQNLNHDAMYWYRQDPGQGLRLIYYSQIVNDFQKGDIAEGYSVSREKKESFPLTVTSAQKNPTAFYLCASSIRQGFYEQYFGPGTRLTVT.

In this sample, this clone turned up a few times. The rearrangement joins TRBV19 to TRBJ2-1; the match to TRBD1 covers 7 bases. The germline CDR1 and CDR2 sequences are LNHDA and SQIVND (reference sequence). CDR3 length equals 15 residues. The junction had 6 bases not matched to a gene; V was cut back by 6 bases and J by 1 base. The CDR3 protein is CASRMTGLSYNEQFF. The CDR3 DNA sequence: TGTGCCAGTAGGATGACAGGGTTATCCTACAATGAGCAGTTCTTC.

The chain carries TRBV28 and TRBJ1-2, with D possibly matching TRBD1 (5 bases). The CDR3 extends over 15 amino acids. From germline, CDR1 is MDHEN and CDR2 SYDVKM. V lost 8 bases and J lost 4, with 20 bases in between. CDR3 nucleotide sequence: TGTGCCAGCCATGGAGGGACTCCGCGACCCTATGGCTACACCTTC. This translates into CASHGGTPRPYGYTF.

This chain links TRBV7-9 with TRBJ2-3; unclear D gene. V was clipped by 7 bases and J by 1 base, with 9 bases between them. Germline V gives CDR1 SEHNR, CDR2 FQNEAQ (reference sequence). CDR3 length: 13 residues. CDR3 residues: CASTRQGTDTQYF. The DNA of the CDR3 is TGTGCCAGCACGCGACAAGGCACAGATACGCAGTATTTT.